The sequence of this T cell receptor beta chain was determined in a study of a mutant IDH1 vaccine in newly diagnosed glioma. Study-wide results and limits: Of the patients, more than 80% had vaccine-induced immune responses.

Trimming took off 2 bases at V and 6 bases at J, with 17 bases between the two ends. The CDR3 extends over 17 amino acids. Germline CDR1 and CDR2: SGHTA and FQGNSA. Here immunoSEQ multiplex PCR was the method, and the copy in TCRdb shows in-frame clones only, minus some. This table has about 83,000 clones, over 75% appearing once. Noted time point: week 5, during vaccination. Vaccinated patients received 300 ug of mutant IDH1 20-mer peptide per dose, with topical imiquimod. A word on this clone: Its antigen remains unknown.

Here the sequenced sample was PBMCs, taken from a glioma patient whose treatment included an IDH1 peptide vaccine. The sequence was collected from a woman in her forties or fifties with glioma. The chain recombines TRBV7-2 with TRBJ1-6; tentative D call: TRBD1 (6 bases). The DNA for the CDR3 is TGTGCCAGCAGCTTAAGCCTCAGGGGCGGCCTTAATTCACCCCTCCACTTT. This encodes CASSLSLRGGLNSPLHF. Full variable domain (rest looked up from reference TRBV7-2 and TRBJ1-6): GAGVSQSPSNKVTEKGKDVELRCDPISGHTALYWYRQSLGQGLEFLIYFQGNSAPDKSGLPSDRFSAERTGGSVSTLTIQRTQQEDSAVYLCASSLSLRGGLNSPLHFGNGTRLTVT.